This T cell receptor (beta chain) was profiled in a study of blood T cell repertoires in COVID-19. The overall study: Acute and convalescent COVID-19 samples came from the United States, Italy and Spain. Nucleic acid was either cDNA or gDNA, and it came from T cells, B-cell-depleted T cells, or PBMCs.

As handled by the study authors: Amplifying reference gene primers gave estimates of nucleated cell counts. TCRdb keeps only in-frame clones here, not all; method: immunoSEQ multiplex PCR. V and J calls and clone size are those listed in that table; D and trimming were worked out from the DNA. The sample has 150,000 to 200,000 clones; roughly 76% are singletons. The V and J ends lost 6 bases and 7 bases respectively, with 12 bases between them. Per germline, CDR1 SNHLY and CDR2 FYNNEI. CDR3 size: 12 residues. What was sequenced was peripheral blood. This TCR was sampled from a woman older than 75 with COVID-19, enrolled during active disease. The V call is TRBV2, the J call TRBJ2-5; D might be TRBD1 (6 bases). The CDR3 spells CASSPFRGTQYF. CDR3 in DNA: TGTGCCAGCAGCCCCTTCAGGGGGACCCAGTACTTC.